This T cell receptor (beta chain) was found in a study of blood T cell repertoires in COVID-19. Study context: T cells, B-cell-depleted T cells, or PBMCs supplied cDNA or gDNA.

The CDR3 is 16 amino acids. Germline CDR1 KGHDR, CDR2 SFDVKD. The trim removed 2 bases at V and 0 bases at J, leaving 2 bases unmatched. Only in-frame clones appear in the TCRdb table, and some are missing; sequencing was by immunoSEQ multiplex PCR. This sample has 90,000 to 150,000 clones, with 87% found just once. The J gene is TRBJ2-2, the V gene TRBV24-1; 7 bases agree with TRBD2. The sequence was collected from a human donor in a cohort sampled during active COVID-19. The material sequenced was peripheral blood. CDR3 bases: TGTGCCACCAGTGATTGGGGGGGGGCGAACACCGGGGAGCTGTTTTTT. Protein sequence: CATSDWGGANTGELFF.